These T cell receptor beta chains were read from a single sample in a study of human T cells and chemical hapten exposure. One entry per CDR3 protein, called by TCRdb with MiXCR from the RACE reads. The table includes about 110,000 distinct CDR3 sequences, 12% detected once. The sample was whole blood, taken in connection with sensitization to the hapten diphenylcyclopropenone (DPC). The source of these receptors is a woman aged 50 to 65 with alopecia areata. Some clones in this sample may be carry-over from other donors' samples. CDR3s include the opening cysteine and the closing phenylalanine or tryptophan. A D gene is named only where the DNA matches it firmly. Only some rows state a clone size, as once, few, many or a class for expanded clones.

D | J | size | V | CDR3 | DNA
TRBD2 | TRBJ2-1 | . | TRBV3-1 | CASSQEWEGPFQFF | TGTGCCAGCAGCCAAGAATGGGAGGGGCCCTTCCAGTTCTTC
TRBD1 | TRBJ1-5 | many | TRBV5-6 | CASSLGQGPNQPQHF | TGTGCCAGCAGCCTGGGACAGGGACCGAATCAGCCCCAGCATTTT
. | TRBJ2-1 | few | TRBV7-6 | CASSSYRMASYNEQFF | TGTGCCAGCAGCTCGTACAGGATGGCGTCCTACAATGAGCAGTTCTTC
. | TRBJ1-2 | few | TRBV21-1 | CASSKDPTGCYGYTF | TGTGCCAGCAGCAAAGATCCCACAGGGTGCTATGGCTACACCTTC
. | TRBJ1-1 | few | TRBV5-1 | CASSSRTQNTEAFF | TGCGCCAGCAGCTCGCGGACCCAGAACACTGAAGCTTTCTTT
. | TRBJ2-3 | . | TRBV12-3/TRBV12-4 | CASNLGGTDTQYF | TGTGCCAGCAATCTGGGGGGCACAGATACGCAGTATTTT
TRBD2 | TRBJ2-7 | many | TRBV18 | CASSPFSGSPLEQYF | TGTGCCAGCTCACCCTTTAGCGGGAGTCCTTTAGAGCAGTACTTC
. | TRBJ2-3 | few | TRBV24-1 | CATSDFGGPSTDTQYF | TGTGCCACCAGTGATTTTGGGGGCCCCTCCACAGATACGCAGTATTTT
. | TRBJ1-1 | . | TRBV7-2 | CASSPGGTPNTEAFF | TGTGCCAGCAGCCCTGGAGGGACACCGAACACTGAAGCTTTCTTT
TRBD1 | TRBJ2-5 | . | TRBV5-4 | CASSARLQGEETQYF | TGTGCCAGCAGCGCTAGGTTACAGGGGGAAGAGACCCAGTACTTC
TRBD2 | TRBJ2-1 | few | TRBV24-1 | CATSDPRTSGGFNEQFF | TGTGCCACCAGTGATCCGCGGACTAGCGGGGGTTTCAATGAGCAGTTCTTC
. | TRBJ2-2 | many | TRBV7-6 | CASSLVPVRTGELFF | TGTGCCAGCAGCTTAGTGCCAGTTCGCACCGGGGAGCTGTTTTTT
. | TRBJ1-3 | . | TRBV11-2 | CVSSLQSSGNTIYF | TGTGTCAGCAGCTTACAGAGCTCTGGAAACACCATATATTTT
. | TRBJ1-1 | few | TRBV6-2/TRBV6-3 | CASIKRFQKNTEAFF | TGTGCCAGCATCAAAAGATTCCAGAAGAACACTGAAGCTTTCTTT
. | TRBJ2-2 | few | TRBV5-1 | CASSLDRLSYTGELFF | TGCGCCAGCAGCTTGGATCGTCTATCCTACACCGGGGAGCTGTTTTTT
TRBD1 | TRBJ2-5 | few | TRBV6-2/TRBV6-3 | CASSYWVSGQGRREETQYF | TGTGCCAGCAGTTACTGGGTATCCGGACAGGGGAGGAGAGAAGAGACCCAGTACTTC
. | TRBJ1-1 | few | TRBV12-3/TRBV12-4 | CASRGAKGTNTEAFF | TGTGCCAGCAGGGGAGCCAAGGGGACCAACACTGAAGCTTTCTTT
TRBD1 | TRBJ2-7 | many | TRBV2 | CASSEDRAHEQYF | TGTGCCAGCAGTGAGGACAGGGCCCACGAGCAGTACTTC
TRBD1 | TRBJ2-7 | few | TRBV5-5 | CASSIQGANDEQYF | TGTGCCAGCAGCATACAGGGGGCTAACGACGAGCAGTACTTC
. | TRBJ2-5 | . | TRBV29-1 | CSVEVSQETQYF | TGCAGCGTTGAAGTCAGCCAAGAGACCCAGTACTTC
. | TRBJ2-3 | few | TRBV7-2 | CASSSRLGTDTQYF | TGTGCCAGCAGCTCACGACTAGGCACAGATACGCAGTATTTT
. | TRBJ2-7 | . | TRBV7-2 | CASSPPGWKQYF | TGTGCCAGCAGCCCCCCCGGGTGGAAGCAGTACTTC
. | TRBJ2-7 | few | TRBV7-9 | CASTQTGDTYEQYF | TGTGCCAGCACCCAGACGGGGGACACCTACGAGCAGTACTTC
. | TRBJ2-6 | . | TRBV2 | CASPESSGANVLTF | TGTGCCAGCCCAGAAAGCTCTGGGGCCAACGTCCTGACTTTC
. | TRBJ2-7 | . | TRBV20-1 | CSARPDTTYEQYF | TGCAGTGCCCGACCGGACACCACCTACGAGCAGTACTTC
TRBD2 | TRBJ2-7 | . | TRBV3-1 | CASSQGFLPSGPYEQYF | TGTGCCAGCAGCCAAGGGTTTTTGCCTAGCGGACCCTACGAGCAGTACTTC
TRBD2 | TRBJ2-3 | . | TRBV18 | CASSLVAGANTDTQYF | TGTGCCAGCTCACTGGTAGCGGGAGCCAACACAGATACGCAGTATTTT
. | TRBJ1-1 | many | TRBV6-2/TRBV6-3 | CATGGEVGDEAFF | TGTGCCACGGGAGGGGAAGTGGGTGATGAAGCTTTCTTT
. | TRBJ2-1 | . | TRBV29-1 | CSAAVLTYNEQFF | TGCAGCGCCGCCGTTTTGACCTACAATGAGCAGTTCTTC
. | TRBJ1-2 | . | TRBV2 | CASSGDSRHGYTF | TGTGCCAGCAGTGGGGATTCCAGGCATGGCTACACCTTC
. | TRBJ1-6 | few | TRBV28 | CASIGGGSPLHF | TGTGCCAGCATCGGAGGAGGCTCACCCCTCCACTTT
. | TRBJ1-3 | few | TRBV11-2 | CASSLDRGVGNTIYF | TGTGCCAGCAGCTTAGACAGGGGAGTTGGAAACACCATATATTTT
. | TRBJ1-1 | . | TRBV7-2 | CASSLEFTEAFF | TGTGCCAGCAGCTTAGAATTCACTGAAGCTTTCTTT
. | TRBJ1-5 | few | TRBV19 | CASSIGGGHNQPQHF | TGTGCCAGTAGTATAGGGGGGGGCCACAATCAGCCCCAGCATTTT
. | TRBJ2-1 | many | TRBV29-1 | CSVLALVGNEQFF | TGCAGCGTTCTAGCCCTAGTGGGGAATGAGCAGTTCTTC
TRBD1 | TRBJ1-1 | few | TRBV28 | CASSEGGRVVNTEAFF | TGTGCCAGCAGCGAAGGGGGCCGGGTTGTGAACACTGAAGCTTTCTTT
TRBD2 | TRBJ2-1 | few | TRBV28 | CAISPSGSYNEQFF | TGTGCCATTTCCCCTAGCGGGAGCTACAATGAGCAGTTCTTC
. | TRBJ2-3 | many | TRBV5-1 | CASSATDTQYF | TGCGCCAGCAGCGCCACAGATACGCAGTATTTT
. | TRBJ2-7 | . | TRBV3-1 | CASRPRGTSGEQYF | TGTGCCAGCAGGCCCAGGGGCACAAGTGGCGAGCAGTACTTC
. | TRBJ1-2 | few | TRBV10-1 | CASSESPNYGYTF | TGCGCCAGCAGTGAGTCGCCGAACTATGGCTACACCTTC
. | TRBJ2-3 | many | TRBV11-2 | CASSSQLSSTDTQYF | TGTGCCAGCAGTAGTCAGTTATCTAGCACAGATACGCAGTATTTT
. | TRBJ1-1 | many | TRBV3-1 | CASSQGTWGRNTEAFF | TGTGCCAGCAGCCAAGGGACCTGGGGCAGGAACACTGAAGCTTTCTTT